This TCR beta chain was retrieved from a study of blood T cell repertoires in COVID-19. Germline CDR1 LGHDT, CDR2 YNNKEL (reference sequence). There are 14 residues in the CDR3. V was cut by 3 bases and J by 1 base, with 9 bases left in between. Clones were sequenced by immunoSEQ multiplex PCR, and TCRdb holds only the in-frame ones, with some missing. The sample contains some 70,000 clones, approximately 88% of which appear only once. The chain couples TRBV3-1 (or the pseudogene TRBV3-2) to TRBJ2-5, with D possibly matching TRBD1 (5 bases). This clonotype was obtained from a woman in her seventies with acute or convalescent COVID-19. The sample comprised peripheral blood. The CDR3 DNA is TGTGCCAGCAGCCACTCAGGGCCCCAAGAGACCCAGTACTTC. The encoded protein is CASSHSGPQETQYF.